The rows below give T cell receptor beta chains drawn from one sample of a study of shared clonotypes between healthy human individuals. Method: immunoSEQ multiplex PCR; TCRdb's copy keeps in-frame clones and lacks some. The data contain 1.6 million or so clones, roughly 96% of them seen just once; the ten biggest clones take up approximately 1.1%. The sequenced sample consisted of naive CD4+ T cells sorted from blood. Every receptor here comes from a man under 40 in good health. CDR3s include the opening cysteine and the closing phenylalanine or tryptophan. A D gene is named only where the DNA matches it firmly. Where a row states a size, it is once, few, many or the class of an expanded clone; other rows omit it.

j_call: TRBJ2-5; d_call: NA; clone_size: NA; v_call: TRBV6-5; cdr3_length: 15; cdr3_aa: CASRKIGGAGETQYF; cdr3_nt: TGTGCCAGCAGGAAAATCGGAGGGGCCGGGGAGACCCAGTACTTC
j_call: TRBJ1-1; d_call: TRBD1; clone_size: once; v_call: TRBV7-9; cdr3_length: 14; cdr3_aa: CASSDQGAHTEAFF; cdr3_nt: TGTGCCAGCAGCGATCAGGGGGCGCACACTGAAGCTTTCTTT
j_call: TRBJ1-4; d_call: NA; clone_size: NA; v_call: TRBV28; cdr3_length: 13; cdr3_aa: CASNGEVNEKLFF; cdr3_nt: TGTGCCAGCAACGGGGAGGTGAATGAAAAACTGTTTTTT
j_call: TRBJ1-6; d_call: NA; clone_size: NA; v_call: TRBV9; cdr3_length: 15; cdr3_aa: CASSAQALGLSPLHF; cdr3_nt: TGTGCCAGCAGCGCCCAAGCCCTTGGGTTATCACCCCTCCACTTT
j_call: TRBJ1-3; d_call: TRBD1; clone_size: NA; v_call: TRBV7-9; cdr3_length: 16; cdr3_aa: CASSLRTGPSGNTIYF; cdr3_nt: TGTGCCAGCAGCTTAAGGACAGGGCCCTCTGGAAACACCATATATTTT
j_call: TRBJ2-2; d_call: NA; clone_size: NA; v_call: TRBV21-1; cdr3_length: 14; cdr3_aa: CASSTGQGAGELFF; cdr3_nt: TGTGCCAGCAGCACGGGACAGGGGGCCGGGGAGCTGTTTTTT
j_call: TRBJ2-2; d_call: NA; clone_size: once; v_call: TRBV19; cdr3_length: 14; cdr3_aa: CASSDTGFTGELFF; cdr3_nt: TGTGCCAGTAGTGACACAGGGTTCACCGGGGAGCTGTTTTTT
j_call: TRBJ1-5; d_call: TRBD1; clone_size: once; v_call: TRBV7-2; cdr3_length: 16; cdr3_aa: CASSLGTGNSNQPQHF; cdr3_nt: TGTGCCAGCAGCTTAGGGACAGGAAATAGCAATCAGCCCCAGCATTTT
j_call: TRBJ2-7; d_call: TRBD2; clone_size: NA; v_call: TRBV18; cdr3_length: 15; cdr3_aa: CASSPLGTSGSEQYF; cdr3_nt: TGTGCCAGCTCACCACTCGGGACTAGCGGGAGCGAGCAGTACTTC
j_call: TRBJ1-4; d_call: NA; clone_size: NA; v_call: TRBV2; cdr3_length: 14; cdr3_aa: CASTLGGNGEKLFF; cdr3_nt: TGTGCCAGCACTCTAGGGGGGAACGGTGAAAAACTGTTTTTT
j_call: TRBJ1-5; d_call: NA; clone_size: NA; v_call: TRBV27; cdr3_length: 17; cdr3_aa: CASSLISGGEPNQPQHF; cdr3_nt: TGTGCCAGCAGTTTAATTTCCGGGGGGGAACCTAATCAGCCCCAGCATTTT
j_call: TRBJ1-2; d_call: TRBD1; clone_size: NA; v_call: TRBV6-1; cdr3_length: 15; cdr3_aa: CASSNPRGPGYGYTF; cdr3_nt: TGTGCCAGCAGTAACCCCAGGGGGCCAGGTTATGGCTACACCTTC
j_call: TRBJ2-7; d_call: TRBD2; clone_size: NA; v_call: TRBV18; cdr3_length: 16; cdr3_aa: CASSQILAKNSYEQYF; cdr3_nt: TGTGCCAGCTCACAAATACTAGCGAAGAATTCCTACGAGCAGTACTTC
j_call: TRBJ2-4; d_call: NA; clone_size: NA; v_call: TRBV29-1; cdr3_length: 13; cdr3_aa: CSVAGLAKNIQYF; cdr3_nt: TGCAGCGTTGCGGGGCTGGCCAAAAACATTCAGTACTTC
j_call: TRBJ1-4; d_call: NA; clone_size: NA; v_call: TRBV29-1; cdr3_length: 12; cdr3_aa: CSALTANEKLFF; cdr3_nt: TGCAGCGCCCTGACGGCTAATGAAAAACTGTTTTTT
j_call: TRBJ2-1; d_call: NA; clone_size: NA; v_call: TRBV19; cdr3_length: 11; cdr3_aa: CASSRHNEQFF; cdr3_nt: TGTGCCAGTAGTCGCCACAATGAGCAGTTCTTC
j_call: TRBJ2-2; d_call: NA; clone_size: once; v_call: TRBV15; cdr3_length: 15; cdr3_aa: CATSREGGFTGELFF; cdr3_nt: TGTGCCACCAGCAGAGAAGGAGGATTCACCGGGGAGCTGTTTTTT
j_call: TRBJ2-7; d_call: TRBD2; clone_size: NA; v_call: TRBV5-1; cdr3_length: 19; cdr3_aa: CASSLMTKKTSGRAYEQYF; cdr3_nt: TGCGCCAGCAGCTTGATGACAAAAAAAACTAGCGGGAGGGCTTACGAGCAGTACTTC
j_call: TRBJ1-2; d_call: NA; clone_size: NA; v_call: TRBV5-1; cdr3_length: 14; cdr3_aa: CASSLALRQESYTF; cdr3_nt: TGCGCCAGCAGCTTGGCCCTCAGACAGGAAAGCTACACCTTC
j_call: TRBJ2-7; d_call: TRBD1; clone_size: NA; v_call: TRBV28; cdr3_length: 17; cdr3_aa: CASSLKLGQGASYEQYF; cdr3_nt: TGTGCCAGCAGTTTAAAACTAGGACAGGGGGCGTCCTACGAGCAGTACTTC
j_call: TRBJ2-1; d_call: TRBD2; clone_size: NA; v_call: TRBV5-8; cdr3_length: 16; cdr3_aa: CASSWGLAGAYNEQFF; cdr3_nt: TGTGCCAGCAGCTGGGGACTAGCGGGAGCCTACAATGAGCAGTTCTTC
j_call: TRBJ2-1; d_call: NA; clone_size: once; v_call: TRBV6-1; cdr3_length: 15; cdr3_aa: CASSNPTAPKNEQFF; cdr3_nt: TGTGCCAGCAGTAATCCGACGGCTCCTAAGAATGAGCAGTTCTTC
j_call: TRBJ2-3; d_call: NA; clone_size: NA; v_call: TRBV29-1; cdr3_length: 12; cdr3_aa: CSVEGLTDTQYF; cdr3_nt: TGCAGCGTCGAGGGACTCACAGATACGCAGTATTTT
j_call: TRBJ2-1; d_call: NA; clone_size: NA; v_call: TRBV11-1; cdr3_length: 14; cdr3_aa: CASSSLLSYNEQFF; cdr3_nt: TGTGCCAGCAGCTCTCTTCTATCTTACAATGAGCAGTTCTTC
j_call: TRBJ2-5; d_call: NA; clone_size: NA; v_call: TRBV5-6; cdr3_length: 14; cdr3_aa: CASSWLASQETQYF; cdr3_nt: TGTGCCAGCAGCTGGCTAGCGTCCCAAGAGACCCAGTACTTC
j_call: TRBJ2-2; d_call: NA; clone_size: NA; v_call: TRBV10-3; cdr3_length: 12; cdr3_aa: CAIRRTDGELFF; cdr3_nt: TGTGCCATCAGACGGACAGACGGGGAGCTGTTTTTT
j_call: TRBJ2-7; d_call: NA; clone_size: NA; v_call: TRBV6-4; cdr3_length: 15; cdr3_aa: CASSVNPGTAYEQYF; cdr3_nt: TGTGCCAGCAGTGTTAACCCCGGGACCGCCTACGAGCAGTACTTC
j_call: TRBJ2-7; d_call: NA; clone_size: NA; v_call: TRBV9; cdr3_length: 15; cdr3_aa: CASSSSPSQPYEQYF; cdr3_nt: TGTGCCAGCAGCTCCAGCCCGTCGCAGCCCTACGAGCAGTACTTC
j_call: TRBJ1-5; d_call: NA; clone_size: NA; v_call: TRBV28; cdr3_length: 14; cdr3_aa: CASSFPTVGKPQHF; cdr3_nt: TGTGCCAGCAGTTTTCCCACAGTGGGGAAGCCCCAGCATTTT
j_call: TRBJ2-7; d_call: NA; clone_size: NA; v_call: TRBV27; cdr3_length: 15; cdr3_aa: CASSPNWGSSYEQYF; cdr3_nt: TGTGCCAGCAGTCCAAATTGGGGTTCTTCGTACGAGCAGTACTTC
j_call: TRBJ1-5; d_call: TRBD1; clone_size: NA; v_call: TRBV30; cdr3_length: 13; cdr3_aa: CAWSVLRGRTQHF; cdr3_nt: TGTGCCTGGAGTGTACTAAGGGGGCGGACCCAGCATTTT
j_call: TRBJ2-1; d_call: TRBD2; clone_size: NA; v_call: TRBV4-1; cdr3_length: 16; cdr3_aa: CASSHLAGVAGNEQFF; cdr3_nt: TGCGCCAGCAGCCACCTAGCGGGAGTGGCGGGAAATGAGCAGTTCTTC
j_call: TRBJ2-7; d_call: NA; clone_size: NA; v_call: TRBV27; cdr3_length: 11; cdr3_aa: CASTNSYEQYF; cdr3_nt: TGTGCCAGTACAAACTCCTACGAGCAGTACTTC
j_call: TRBJ2-5; d_call: NA; clone_size: NA; v_call: TRBV5-1; cdr3_length: 15; cdr3_aa: CASSLARSGQETQYF; cdr3_nt: TGCGCCAGCAGCTTGGCCAGAAGCGGCCAAGAGACCCAGTACTTC
j_call: TRBJ1-4; d_call: NA; clone_size: NA; v_call: TRBV6-5; cdr3_length: 16; cdr3_aa: CASSYIMGAINEKLFF; cdr3_nt: TGTGCCAGCAGTTATATCATGGGGGCGATAAATGAAAAACTGTTTTTT
j_call: TRBJ1-2; d_call: NA; clone_size: once; v_call: TRBV18; cdr3_length: 15; cdr3_aa: CASSPPPGQGRSYTF; cdr3_nt: TGTGCCAGCTCACCACCCCCAGGACAAGGGCGCAGCTACACCTTC
j_call: TRBJ2-7; d_call: NA; clone_size: NA; v_call: TRBV29-1; cdr3_length: 13; cdr3_aa: CSVAPRYAYEQYF; cdr3_nt: TGCAGCGTAGCCCCCAGGTATGCCTACGAGCAGTACTTC
j_call: TRBJ1-5; d_call: NA; clone_size: NA; v_call: TRBV30; cdr3_length: 11; cdr3_aa: CAWGRGEPQHF; cdr3_nt: TGTGCCTGGGGACGCGGCGAGCCCCAGCATTTT